This T cell receptor beta chain was sequenced during a study of blood T cell repertoires in COVID-19. Study members were between about 18 and 100 years old and lived in 20 to 30 US regions. Cohort allocation depended upon clinical history that participants reported. This clone was seen a handful of times. Unmatched junction bases numbered 6, after V lost 2 bases and J lost 2 bases. The length of the CDR3 is 16 residues. Germline lookup yields CDR1 SGHRS and CDR2 YFSETQ. Libraries were prepared by immunoSEQ multiplex PCR; TCRdb keeps only in-frame clonotypes and omits some of them. The sample records 300,000 to 500,000 clones, approximately 90% being singletons.

Material: PBMCs or T cells enriched from blood (not recorded which). The clonotype was recovered from a young woman with acute COVID-19. The V gene is TRBV5-1, the J gene TRBJ2-3; 9 nucleotides match TRBD2. The CDR3 reads CASSLFSGGNTDTQYF. DNA of the CDR3: TGCGCCAGCAGCTTATTTAGCGGGGGCAACACAGATACGCAGTATTTT. Together with reference TRBV5-1 and TRBJ2-3, the CDR3 gives the full variable domain: KAGVTQTPRYLIKTRGQQVTLSCSPISGHRSVSWYQQTPGQGLQFLFEYFSETQRNKGNFPGRFSGRQFSNSRSEMNVSTLELGDSALYLCASSLFSGGNTDTQYFGPGTRLTVL.